These T cell receptor beta chains were read from a single sample in a study of T cells in narcolepsy. Only in-frame clones appear in the TCRdb table, and some are missing; sequencing was by immunoSEQ multiplex PCR. The data contain almost 25,000 clones, less than 65% of them singletons. The specimen sequenced was memory (CD45RA-) CD4+ T cells from blood. The receptors shown here come from a human donor in good health. Both conserved end residues are part of each CDR3. D genes are given only for firm matches. Not all rows give a size; the values are once, few, many and, for expanded clones, a class.

j_call d_call clone_size v_call cdr3_nt cdr3_aa
TRBJ1-5 TRBD1 - TRBV18 TGTGCCAGCTCACCGTGGACAGGGGGGGATCAGCCCCAGCATTTT CASSPWTGGDQPQHF
TRBJ2-5 TRBD1 - TRBV6-5 TGTGCCAGCAGTTCTCATGGGACAGGGGGCGGGACCCAGTACTTC CASSSHGTGGGTQYF
TRBJ2-5 - - TRBV30 TGTGCCTGGAGTCCGCCTGAAGGGACCCAGTACTTC CAWSPPEGTQYF
TRBJ1-2 TRBD1 few TRBV6-6 TGTGCCAGCAGTCCCCACGGACAGGCTGGTGGCTACACCTTC CASSPHGQAGGYTF
TRBJ2-2 - - TRBV19 TGTGCCAGTAGTATTGGCGTCACCGGGGAGCTGTTTTTT CASSIGVTGELFF
TRBJ2-7 - medium-sized TRBV2 TGTGCCAGCAGTGATTCCGGGAACTACGAGCAGTACTTC CASSDSGNYEQYF
TRBJ2-3 - - TRBV10-3 TGTGCCACCAAAAATGGCTACGGGGACGCTAGCACAGATACGCAGTATTTT CATKNGYGDASTDTQYF
TRBJ2-7 - few TRBV28 TGTGCCAGCAGTCAACCGGGGCCAGCCGGCGAGCAGTACTTC CASSQPGPAGEQYF
TRBJ1-4 - - TRBV6-5 TGTGCCAGCAGTCTCCGGGACGGGGGTGAAAAACTGTTTTTT CASSLRDGGEKLFF
TRBJ2-6 - - TRBV29-1 TGCAGCGTTGCCCGGGACACCGACTCTGGGGCCAACGTCCTGACTTTC CSVARDTDSGANVLTF
TRBJ1-1 - - TRBV27 TGTGCCAGCAGTTTAACGGGGGAAACTGAAGCTTTCTTT CASSLTGETEAFF
TRBJ2-5 - few TRBV7-9 TGTGCCAGCAGCTTACAAGAGACCCAGTACTTC CASSLQETQYF
TRBJ2-5 TRBD2 - TRBV4-2 TGTGCCAGCAGCCCAGGCCAGCGGGACTTAGAGACCCAGTACTTC CASSPGQRDLETQYF
TRBJ1-2 - - TRBV27 TGTGCCAGCAGTTTTGGAGGGTGGTCTGGCTACACCTTC CASSFGGWSGYTF
TRBJ2-1 TRBD2 - TRBV7-6 TGTGCCAGCAGCTCCGGACTAGCGGGCCGAAACAATGAGCAGTTCTTC CASSSGLAGRNNEQFF